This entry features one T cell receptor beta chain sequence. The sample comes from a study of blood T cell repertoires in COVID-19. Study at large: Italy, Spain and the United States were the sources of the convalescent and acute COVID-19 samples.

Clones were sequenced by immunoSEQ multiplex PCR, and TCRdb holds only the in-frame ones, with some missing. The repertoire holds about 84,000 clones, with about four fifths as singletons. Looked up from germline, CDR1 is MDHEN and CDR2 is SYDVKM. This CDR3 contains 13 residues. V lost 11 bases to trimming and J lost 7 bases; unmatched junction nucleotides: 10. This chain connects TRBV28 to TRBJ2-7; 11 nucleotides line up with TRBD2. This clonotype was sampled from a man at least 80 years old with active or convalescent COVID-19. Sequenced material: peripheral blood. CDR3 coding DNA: TGTGCCTCTCATAGCGGGAGGGCGTGGGAGCAGTACTTC. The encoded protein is CASHSGRAWEQYF.